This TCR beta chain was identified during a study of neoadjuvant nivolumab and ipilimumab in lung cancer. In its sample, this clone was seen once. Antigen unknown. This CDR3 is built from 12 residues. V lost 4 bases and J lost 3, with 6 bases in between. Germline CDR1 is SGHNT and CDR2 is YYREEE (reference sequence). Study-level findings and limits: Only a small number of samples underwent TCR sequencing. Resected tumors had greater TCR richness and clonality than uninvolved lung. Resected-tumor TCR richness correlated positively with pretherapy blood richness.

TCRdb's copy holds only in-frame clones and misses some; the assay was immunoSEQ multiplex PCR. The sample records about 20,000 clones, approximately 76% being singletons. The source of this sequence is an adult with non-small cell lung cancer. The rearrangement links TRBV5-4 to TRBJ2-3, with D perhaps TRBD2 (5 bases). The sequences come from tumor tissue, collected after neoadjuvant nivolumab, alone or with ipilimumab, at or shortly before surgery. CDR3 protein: CASSEGTDTQYF. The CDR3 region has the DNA TGTGCCAGCAGCGAGGGTACAGATACGCAGTATTTT.